This T cell receptor beta chain was obtained from a study of OX40 agonist ivuxolimab in advanced cancers. In the study overall: Six ivuxolimab dose levels, 0.01 to 10 mg/kg, were given intravenously every 2 weeks.

The CDR3 loop spans 14 amino acids. Germline values: CDR1 SGHAT, CDR2 FQNNGV. The J segment lost 1 base and the V segment lost 7 bases, leaving 5 bases of the junction unmatched. This table comes from immunoSEQ multiplex PCR, and its TCRdb copy is limited to in-frame clones, with some not included. The table includes 57,000 or so clones, roughly nine tenths detected once. If patients had autoimmune disease history or systemic immunosuppression, they were excluded. This specimen consisted of CD4+ or CD8+ T cells sorted from blood, obtained in a trial of the OX40 agonist ivuxolimab. V and J are TRBV11-2 and TRBJ2-5; 8 bases fit TRBD2. The receptor was derived from an adult with an advanced solid tumor such as melanoma, head and neck, liver or kidney cancer. The CDR3 loop reads CASNSAGGQETQYF. The CDR3 nucleotides are TGTGCCAGCAACTCGGCGGGAGGCCAAGAGACCCAGTACTTC.